This T cell receptor (beta chain) was identified during a study of cytomegalovirus exposure and HLA in healthy donors. The study, taken as a whole, reports: As was reported, the classifier diagnosed cytomegalovirus status with high specificity and sensitivity. In vitro checks showed that three CMV-associated chains really do target CMV antigens. First-cohort TCR clusters were later found to tend to co-occur in the roughly 120 validation repertoires. The study put roughly 160 TCR beta chains on its list as cytomegalovirus-associated.

Regarding this clone: Its specificity is unknown.

Trimming took 4 bases from V and 6 from J; bases not matched to a gene: 8. Germline values: CDR1 MNHEY, CDR2 SMNVEV (reference sequence). This CDR3 is 15 amino acids long. The repertoire was sequenced with immunoSEQ multiplex PCR; TCRdb's copy has only in-frame clones and lacks some. The sample records some 340,000 clones, approximately 90% being singletons. The material sequenced was PBMCs. This chain uses TRBV27 with TRBJ1-2, with 10 bases fitting TRBD1. The origin of this receptor is a woman in her thirties in good health and CMV-seropositive. CDR3 nucleotides: TGTGCCAGCAGTTGGGACAGGGGAGAGAGGAATGGCTACACCTTC. Protein product: CASSWDRGERNGYTF.